The rows below give T cell receptor beta chains drawn from one sample of a study of blood T cell repertoires in COVID-19. Only in-frame clones appear in the TCRdb table, and some are missing; sequencing was by immunoSEQ multiplex PCR. The data contain over 70,000 clones, about 85% of them singletons. Sequencing was done on a sample of peripheral blood. The receptors shown here come from a man aged 60 to 69 with COVID-19, enrolled during active disease. The CDR3 runs from the conserved cysteine through the conserved F or W. Each record gives: CDR3 DNA, CDR3 protein, D gene, J gene, V gene, clone size. The D gene is left open where the match is weak. Expanded clones are given a class, and other clones once, few, many or no size at all.

cdr3_nt: TGTGCCAGCAGTCCCGACAGGGGCACTGAAGCTTTCTTT
cdr3_aa: CASSPDRGTEAFF
d_call: TRBD1
j_call: TRBJ1-1
v_call: TRBV11-2
clone_size: .

cdr3_nt: TGTGCCAGCAGCCCAGGGACAGGGTCCTACGAGCAGTACTTC
cdr3_aa: CASSPGTGSYEQYF
d_call: TRBD1
j_call: TRBJ2-7
v_call: TRBV11-3
clone_size: .

cdr3_nt: TGTGCCACCAGTGATCCCAGTCTAGTGGCGAGTGAGCAGTTCTTC
cdr3_aa: CATSDPSLVASEQFF
d_call: .
j_call: TRBJ2-1
v_call: TRBV24-1
clone_size: .

cdr3_nt: TGTGCCAGCAGTGAAACAGGGAAGAGGGGCTACACCTTC
cdr3_aa: CASSETGKRGYTF
d_call: .
j_call: TRBJ1-2
v_call: TRBV2
clone_size: .

cdr3_nt: TGCGCCAGCAGCCAAGAAGGGGGCGGTCAGGGGCAGCCCCAGCATTTT
cdr3_aa: CASSQEGGGQGQPQHF
d_call: TRBD1
j_call: TRBJ1-5
v_call: TRBV4-1
clone_size: .

cdr3_nt: TGTGCCAGCAGTTCCCCGGCAGGGTTGGCTTACGAGCAGTACTTC
cdr3_aa: CASSSPAGLAYEQYF
d_call: .
j_call: TRBJ2-7
v_call: TRBV27
clone_size: .

cdr3_nt: TGCGCCAGCAGCTTGGTAATACGCTACCCAGGGGGCCGGAGGGGCAATGAGCAGTTCTTC
cdr3_aa: CASSLVIRYPGGRRGNEQFF
d_call: TRBD1
j_call: TRBJ2-1
v_call: TRBV5-1
clone_size: once

cdr3_nt: TGCGCCAGCAGCTCCTCCGGACAGGGTGGGCAAGAGACCCAGTACTTC
cdr3_aa: CASSSSGQGGQETQYF
d_call: TRBD1
j_call: TRBJ2-5
v_call: TRBV5-1
clone_size: .

cdr3_nt: TGCGCCAGCAGCCAGTTACTAGCGGGAGGCAACAATGAGCAGTTCTTC
cdr3_aa: CASSQLLAGGNNEQFF
d_call: TRBD2
j_call: TRBJ2-1
v_call: TRBV5-1
clone_size: .

cdr3_nt: TGTGCCAGCAGTCCCCTTAGTGACACTGAAGCTTTCTTT
cdr3_aa: CASSPLSDTEAFF
d_call: .
j_call: TRBJ1-1
v_call: TRBV28
clone_size: .

cdr3_nt: TGTGCCAGCAGCCCTAGCGGGGACAATGAGCAGTTCTTC
cdr3_aa: CASSPSGDNEQFF
d_call: TRBD2
j_call: TRBJ2-1
v_call: TRBV2
clone_size: .

cdr3_nt: TGCGCCAGCAGCCAAGTCGATGGTAGCGGGAGTATCCCGGTAAGGAATGAGCAGTTCTTC
cdr3_aa: CASSQVDGSGSIPVRNEQFF
d_call: TRBD2
j_call: TRBJ2-1
v_call: TRBV4-1
clone_size: .

cdr3_nt: TGTGCCAGCAGTTACTTACCGGTTCGCACAGATACGCAGTATTTT
cdr3_aa: CASSYLPVRTDTQYF
d_call: .
j_call: TRBJ2-3
v_call: TRBV6-5
clone_size: .

cdr3_nt: TGTGCCTGGAGTGGGGCCCTGTGGGGGGGAGCCCAGGAACAAGCTTTCTTT
cdr3_aa: CAWSGALWGGAQEQAFF
d_call: .
j_call: TRBJ1-1
v_call: TRBV30
clone_size: .

cdr3_nt: TGTGCCAGCAGTTTCTACACAGACCCAAGAACTAATGAAAAACTGTTTTTT
cdr3_aa: CASSFYTDPRTNEKLFF
d_call: .
j_call: TRBJ1-4
v_call: TRBV28
clone_size: .

cdr3_nt: TGTGCCAGCTCACCAGGGACAGGGAGGAACTATGGCTACACCTTC
cdr3_aa: CASSPGTGRNYGYTF
d_call: TRBD1
j_call: TRBJ1-2
v_call: TRBV18
clone_size: .

cdr3_nt: TGCGCCAGCAGTGAGTCGACAGGGGCGAACACTGAAGCTTTCTTT
cdr3_aa: CASSESTGANTEAFF
d_call: TRBD1
j_call: TRBJ1-1
v_call: TRBV10-2
clone_size: .

cdr3_nt: TGTGCCAGCAGCCAAGAGGTGGGTCAGGGACTCGGCCCTAACTATGGCTACACCTTC
cdr3_aa: CASSQEVGQGLGPNYGYTF
d_call: .
j_call: TRBJ1-2
v_call: TRBV7-9
clone_size: .